These 26 T cell receptor beta chains came from one sample sequenced in a study of T cell responses to AZD1222 COVID-19 vaccine. Using immunoSEQ multiplex PCR, the repertoire was profiled, and TCRdb retains in-frame clones only, with some absent. Among over 85,000 clones listed, 86% were seen once. The sequences come from peripheral blood, collected on day 0 of AZD1222 vaccination. Receptors were obtained from an adult in good health.

The rearrangement joins TRBV11-2 to TRBJ1-2; D remains ambiguous. Germline-derived CDR1 and CDR2 are SGHAT and FQNNGV. CDR3 length: 16 residues. With 0 bases removed from V and 8 bases from J, the gap between germline ends came to 19 bases. In DNA, the CDR3 is TGTGCCAGCAGCTTAGATCGGGTTGCAGCTCTGGGAGGCTACACCTTC. Encoded protein: CASSLDRVAALGGYTF.

This chain connects TRBV5-4 to TRBJ2-1; no firm D call. Trimming cost V 2 bases and J 0 bases, with 9 bases left between them. CDR3 length: 15 amino acids. Looked up from germline, CDR1 is SGHNT and CDR2 is YYREEE (reference sequence). The CDR3, as DNA: TGTGCCAGCAGCTTCGATTTGAGCTCCTACAATGAGCAGTTCTTC. Amino acid sequence: CASSFDLSSYNEQFF. Combining the CDR3 with reference TRBV5-4 and TRBJ2-1 gives the whole variable domain ETGVTQSPTHLIKTRGQQVTLRCSSQSGHNTVSWYQQALGQGPQFIFQYYREEENGRGNFPPRFSGLQFPNYSSELNVNALELDDSALYLCASSFDLSSYNEQFFGPGTRLTVL.

CDR3 region: CAGIQGAKDTGELFF. DNA for the CDR3: TGTGCCGGTATACAGGGGGCGAAGGACACCGGGGAGCTGTTTTTT. This chain connects TRBV30 to TRBJ2-2; 9 bases align to TRBD1. The CDR3 contains 15 residues. Germline trimming cut 8 bases from V and 3 bases from J; bases unmatched to any gene: 10. Germline V gives CDR1 GTSNPN, CDR2 SVGIG (reference sequence).

This CDR3 is CASSQLVSGRTDTQYF. The CDR3 bases are TGCGCCAGCAGCCAACTCGTGTCGGGTCGCACAGATACGCAGTATTTT. The rearrangement uses TRBV4-1 and TRBJ2-3; D gene ambiguous. CDR3 length: 16 amino acids. V lost 2 bases to trimming and J lost 1 base, with 13 bases between them. The germline V gene has CDR1 MGHRA and CDR2 YSYEKL.

In this sample, this clone turned up a few times. The rearrangement joins TRBV2 to TRBJ2-5; D uncertain. Germline loops: CDR1 SNHLY, CDR2 FYNNEI. Trimming shortened V by 0 bases and J by 7 bases, and 15 bases separated the two germline ends. The CDR3 totals 15 residues. Here the CDR3 reads CASSEALGQTGTQYF. Here the CDR3 DNA reads TGTGCCAGCAGTGAAGCGCTTGGCCAAACGGGGACCCAGTACTTC. Full variable domain (rest looked up from reference TRBV2 and TRBJ2-5): EPEVTQTPSHQVTQMGQEVILRCVPISNHLYFYWYRQILGQKVEFLVSFYNNEISEKSEIFDDQFSVERPDGSNFTLKIRSTKLEDSAMYFCASSEALGQTGTQYFGPGTRLLVL.

Only a few counts were recorded for this clone. The chain couples TRBV4-3 to TRBJ2-2; TRBD1 matches 8 bases. The CDR3 has 14 residues. Losses at the gene ends were 5 bases for V and 6 bases for J; bases not matched to a gene: 5. Germline CDR1 reads LGHNA; CDR2 reads YSLEER. In DNA form, the CDR3 reads TGCGCCAGCAGCTTCCGCAGGGGGCCCGGGGAGCTGTTTTTT. It specifies CASSFRRGPGELFF.

The V and J genes are TRBV7-2 and TRBJ2-3; 7 nucleotides line up with TRBD1. The trim removed 6 bases at V and 3 bases at J, leaving 9 bases unmatched. The CDR3 runs 15 residues. The V gene's germline CDR1 is SGHTA and CDR2 FQGNSA. The CDR3 reads CASSYRGWATDTQYF. For the CDR3, the DNA is TGTGCCAGCAGTTACAGGGGTTGGGCGACAGATACGCAGTATTTT.

This clone appeared once. The J gene is TRBJ1-2, the V gene TRBV7-9; TRBD1 matches at 8 bases. The CDR3 consists of 16 residues. CDR1 is SEHNR, CDR2 FQNEAQ, per germline (reference sequence). V gave up 5 bases and J gave up 4 bases; unmatched junction bases: 12. CDR3 DNA: TGTGCCAGCAGCGAACCCCCGGGACAGGCATCCTATGGCTACACCTTC. Amino acids: CASSEPPGQASYGYTF.

This chain joins TRBV9 and TRBJ1-3; possibly TRBD1 for D (5 bases). Trimming took off 3 bases at V and 3 bases at J, with 7 bases between the two ends. Germline V CDR1 and CDR2: SGDLS, YYNGEE. CDR3 length: 13 residues. The CDR3: CASSGTFGNTIYF. The CDR3 DNA reads as TGTGCCAGCAGCGGGACATTTGGAAACACCATATATTTT.

V gene TRBV3-1 (or the pseudogene TRBV3-2) combines with J gene TRBJ1-4; tentatively, D is TRBD1 (6 bases). Trimming took off 0 bases at V and 6 bases at J, with 17 bases between the two ends. Per germline, CDR1 LGHDT and CDR2 YNNKEL (reference sequence). CDR3 length: 17 residues. Here the CDR3 DNA reads TGTGCCAGCAGCCAAGATCTTGCAGGGGATCGACATGAAAAACTGTTTTTT. As protein: CASSQDLAGDRHEKLFF.

The rearrangement joins TRBV7-9 to TRBJ1-2; a possible D gene is TRBD1 (6 bases). Germline V CDR1 and CDR2: SEHNR, FQNEAQ (reference sequence). The CDR3 spans 13 residues. With 8 bases removed from V and 8 bases from J, the gap between germline ends came to 18 bases. The CDR3 sequence: CASLDGGARGYTF. For the CDR3, the DNA is TGTGCCAGCTTGGACGGGGGGGCGAGAGGCTACACCTTC.

This chain links TRBV5-4 with TRBJ1-2; no definite D call. The CDR3 totals 13 residues. From germline, CDR1 is SGHNT and CDR2 YYREEE (reference sequence). Trimming stripped 4 bases from V and 3 bases from J, with 10 bases between. Here the CDR3 reads CASSPPRDYGYTF. The CDR3 region has the DNA TGTGCCAGCAGCCCGCCCAGAGACTATGGCTACACCTTC.

The genes are TRBV7-9 and TRBJ2-7; D unclear. Germline V lookup: CDR1 SEHNR, CDR2 FQNEAQ (reference sequence). There are 13 residues in the CDR3. The V end lost 4 bases, the J end lost 3 bases, and 10 bases lay between the germline ends. The CDR3 nucleotides are TGTGCCAGCAGCTCCGGGTCGGGCTACGAGCAGTACTTC. This sequence encodes CASSSGSGYEQYF.

The chain carries TRBV2 and TRBJ1-1, with 8 bases aligning to TRBD1. The CDR3 runs 14 residues. Per the germline V gene, CDR1 is SNHLY and CDR2 is FYNNEI. Germline trimming cut 3 bases from V and 1 base from J; bases unmatched to any gene: 1. The CDR3 reads CASSEGTGNTEAFF. CDR3 nucleotides: TGTGCCAGCAGTGAGGGGACAGGGAACACTGAAGCTTTCTTT. Complete variable domain (other parts from reference TRBV2 and TRBJ1-1): EPEVTQTPSHQVTQMGQEVILRCVPISNHLYFYWYRQILGQKVEFLVSFYNNEISEKSEIFDDQFSVERPDGSNFTLKIRSTKLEDSAMYFCASSEGTGNTEAFFGQGTRLTVV.

Turning to this clone: A read error may account for a junction end that differs from germline. The V and J genes are TRBV3-1 (or the pseudogene TRBV3-2) and TRBJ2-7, with no clear D. The CDR3 has 14 amino acids. CDR1 and CDR2 from the germline V gene are LGHDT and YNNKEL (reference sequence). The DNA of the CDR3 is TGTGCCAGCAGCCAAGAGGTCGGCAGGCCTACTCTGGACTTC. It encodes CASSQEVGRPTLDF.

This sequence joins TRBV5-4 and TRBJ2-6, with 9 bases fitting TRBD1. CDR3 size: 17 residues. Trimming cost V 6 bases and J 0 bases; bases outside gene matches: 7. Looked up from germline, CDR1 is SGHNT and CDR2 is YYREEE (reference sequence). The CDR3: CASKAGTGSSGANVLTF. In DNA, the CDR3 is TGTGCCAGCAAAGCCGGGACAGGGAGCTCTGGGGCCAACGTCCTGACTTTC.

The chain has TRBV7-2 and TRBJ2-1, with 11 bases fitting TRBD1. The V gene's germline CDR1 is SGHTA and CDR2 FQGNSA. V lost 0 bases, J lost 8 bases, and 9 bases stayed unmatched. This CDR3 spans 17 amino acids. CDR3 coding DNA: TGTGCCAGCAGCTTAGCGGGACAGGGGGTGGGGAGCTATGAGCAGTTCTTC. This encodes CASSLAGQGVGSYEQFF.

V and J are TRBV28 and TRBJ1-2; D might be TRBD1 (5 bases). Germline V gene data show CDR1 as MDHEN and CDR2 as SYDVKM. V lost 5 bases, J lost 8 bases, and 15 bases lay in between. The CDR3 is 13 amino acids. CDR3 amino acids: CASSRDGERGYTF. The CDR3 DNA reads TGTGCCAGCAGTCGGGACGGAGAGAGAGGCTACACCTTC.

The chain combines TRBV27 with TRBJ2-7; D ambiguous. The CDR3 consists of 14 residues. Germline V gene sequence: CDR1 MNHEY, CDR2 SMNVEV (reference sequence). Between the trimmed V and J ends, which lost 6 bases and 2 bases, there was a span of 14 bases. CDR3 bases: TGTGCCAGCAGCCGGGCTCCCGGGCCCTACGAGCAGTACTTC. Translated: CASSRAPGPYEQYF.

The chain links TRBV29-1 to TRBJ2-1; 8 bases fit TRBD2. The V and J ends lost 6 bases and 1 base, in that order; junction bases with no gene match: 5. This CDR3 has 14 residues. Looked up from germline, CDR1 is SQVTM and CDR2 is ANQGSEA. CDR3 in DNA: TGCAGCGTCGCAGCGGGGGCGTCCTACAATGAGCAGTTCTTC. The encoded protein is CSVAAGASYNEQFF.

V usage is TRBV6-5 and J usage is TRBJ1-1, with D perhaps matching TRBD1 (6 bases). From germline, CDR1 is MNHEY and CDR2 SVGAGI. This CDR3 spans 13 amino acids. The V gene lost 8 bases and the J gene lost 2 bases, with 12 bases spanning the gap. CDR3 in amino acids: CASRGGQNTEAFF. The DNA of the CDR3 is TGTGCCAGCCGCGGGGGACAAAACACTGAAGCTTTCTTT.

The rearrangement links TRBV29-1 to TRBJ2-5; D is undetermined. CDR1 is SQVTM, CDR2 ANQGSEA, per germline. This CDR3 has 11 amino acids. V lost 5 bases to trimming and J lost 1 base, with 5 bases between them. This CDR3 reads CSVRPQETQYF. DNA of the CDR3: TGCAGCGTTCGGCCCCAAGAGACCCAGTACTTC.

This clone appeared a few times. In DNA form, the CDR3 reads TGTGCCAGCAGTCCTGGGACAGGACGCTCTGGAAACACCATATATTTT. This gives the protein CASSPGTGRSGNTIYF. V is TRBV5-6 and J is TRBJ1-3; 8 bases align to TRBD1. J was trimmed by 0 bases and V by 5 bases; bases with no gene match: 7. This CDR3 region has 16 residues. Germline V gene lookup returns CDR1 SGHDT and CDR2 YYEEEE.

The chain has TRBV5-6 and TRBJ2-7, with TRBD1 matching 9 bases. V lost 2 bases and J lost 3; bases outside the gene matches: 6. CDR1 is SGHDT, CDR2 YYEEEE, per germline. This CDR3 is 15 amino acids long. The CDR3 spells CASSFRGTGIYEQYF. The CDR3 bases are TGTGCCAGCAGCTTTCGCGGGACAGGGATCTACGAGCAGTACTTC.

The chain recombines TRBV10-3 with TRBJ2-6, with TRBD1 as a possible D gene (5 bases). V was clipped by 1 base and J by 1 base, with 14 bases between them. The V gene's germline CDR1 is ENHRY and CDR2 SYGVKD. CDR3 length: 18 amino acids. This CDR3 is CAISEWQGRNSGANVLTF. CDR3 nucleotide sequence: TGTGCCATCAGTGAGTGGCAGGGTAGAAATTCTGGGGCCAACGTCCTGACTTTC.

This clone occurred once. The V gene is TRBV5-6, the J gene TRBJ2-5, with 7 bases that match TRBD2. Germline values: CDR1 SGHDT, CDR2 YYEEEE. V gave up 0 bases and J gave up 4 bases; unmatched junction bases: 6. The CDR3 covers 15 residues. CDR3 nucleotide sequence: TGTGCCAGCAGCTTGGGTGCGGGAGTGGGAGAGACCCAGTACTTC. Its protein is CASSLGAGVGETQYF.